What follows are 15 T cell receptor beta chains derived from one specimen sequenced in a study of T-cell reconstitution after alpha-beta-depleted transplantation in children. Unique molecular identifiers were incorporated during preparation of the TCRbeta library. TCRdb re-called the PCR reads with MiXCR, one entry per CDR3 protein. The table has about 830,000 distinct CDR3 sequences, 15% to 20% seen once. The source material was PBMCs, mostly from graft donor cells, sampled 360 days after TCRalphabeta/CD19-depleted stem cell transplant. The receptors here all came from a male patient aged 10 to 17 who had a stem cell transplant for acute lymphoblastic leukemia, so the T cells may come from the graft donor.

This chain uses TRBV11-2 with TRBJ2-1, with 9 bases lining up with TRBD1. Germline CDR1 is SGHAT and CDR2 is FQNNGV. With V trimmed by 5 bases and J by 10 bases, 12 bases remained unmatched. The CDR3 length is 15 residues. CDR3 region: CASSQRTGESREQFF. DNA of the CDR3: TGTGCCAGCAGCCAACGGACAGGGGAAAGTCGCGAGCAGTTCTTC.

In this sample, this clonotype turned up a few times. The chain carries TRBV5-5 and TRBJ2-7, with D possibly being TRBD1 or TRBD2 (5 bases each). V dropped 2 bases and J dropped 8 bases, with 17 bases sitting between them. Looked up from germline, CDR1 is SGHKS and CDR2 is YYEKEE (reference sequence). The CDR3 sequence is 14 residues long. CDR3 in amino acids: CASSFGGVEHKQYF. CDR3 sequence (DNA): TGTGCCAGCAGCTTTGGGGGAGTAGAGCATAAGCAGTACTTC.

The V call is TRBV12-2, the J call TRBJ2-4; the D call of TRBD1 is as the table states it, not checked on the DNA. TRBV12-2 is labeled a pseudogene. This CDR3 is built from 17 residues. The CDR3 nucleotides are TGTGCAAGTCGCTTAGGGCCAGAGGGACAGGGGTGGGACATTCAGTACTTC. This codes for CASRLGPEGQGWDIQYF.

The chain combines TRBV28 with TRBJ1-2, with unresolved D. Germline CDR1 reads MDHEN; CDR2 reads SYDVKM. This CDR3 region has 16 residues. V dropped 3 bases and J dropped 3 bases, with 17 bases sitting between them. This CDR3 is CASSFPTEGMDYGYTF. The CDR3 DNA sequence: TGTGCCAGCAGTTTCCCGACGGAGGGCATGGACTATGGCTACACCTTC.

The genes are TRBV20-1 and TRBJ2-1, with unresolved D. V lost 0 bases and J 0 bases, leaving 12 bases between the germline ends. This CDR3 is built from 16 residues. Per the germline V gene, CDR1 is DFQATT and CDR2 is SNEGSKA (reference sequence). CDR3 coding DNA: TGCAGTGCTAGAGATGGGCCGGTAAGCTCCTACAATGAGCAGTTCTTC. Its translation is CSARDGPVSSYNEQFF.

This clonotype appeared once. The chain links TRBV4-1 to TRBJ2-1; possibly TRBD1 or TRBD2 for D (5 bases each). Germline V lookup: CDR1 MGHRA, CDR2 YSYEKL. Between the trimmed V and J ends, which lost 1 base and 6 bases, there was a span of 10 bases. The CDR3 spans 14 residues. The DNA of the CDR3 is TGCGCCAGCAGCCAAGGGGGGAAGTTCAATGAGCAGTTCTTC. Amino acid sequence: CASSQGGKFNEQFF.

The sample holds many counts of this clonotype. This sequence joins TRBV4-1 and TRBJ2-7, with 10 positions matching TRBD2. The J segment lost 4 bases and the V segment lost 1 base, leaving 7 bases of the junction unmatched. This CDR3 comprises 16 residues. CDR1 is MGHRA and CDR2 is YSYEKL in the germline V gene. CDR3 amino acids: CASSQVTSGVRYEQYF. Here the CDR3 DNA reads TGCGCCAGCAGCCAAGTCACTAGCGGGGTTCGATACGAGCAGTACTTC.

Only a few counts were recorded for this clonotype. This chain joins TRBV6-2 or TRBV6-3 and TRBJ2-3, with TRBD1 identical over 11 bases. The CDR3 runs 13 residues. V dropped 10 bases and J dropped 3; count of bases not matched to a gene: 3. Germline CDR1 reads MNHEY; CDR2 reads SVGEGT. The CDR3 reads CAIGQGATDTQYF. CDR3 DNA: TGTGCCATTGGACAGGGGGCGACAGATACGCAGTATTTT.

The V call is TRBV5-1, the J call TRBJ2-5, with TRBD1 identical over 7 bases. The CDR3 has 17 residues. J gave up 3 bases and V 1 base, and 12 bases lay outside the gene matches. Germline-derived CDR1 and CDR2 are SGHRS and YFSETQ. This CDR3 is CASSLLGTVNMKETQYF. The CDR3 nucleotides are TGCGCCAGCAGCTTGTTGGGGACAGTAAATATGAAAGAGACCCAGTACTTC.

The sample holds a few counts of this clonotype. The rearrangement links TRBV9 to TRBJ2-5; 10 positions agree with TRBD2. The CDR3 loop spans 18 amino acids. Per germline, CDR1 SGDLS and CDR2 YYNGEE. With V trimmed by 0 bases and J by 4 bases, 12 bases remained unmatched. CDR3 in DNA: TGTGCCAGCAGCGTAGGAGGTCTAGCGGGAGACCTTGGAGAGACCCAGTACTTC. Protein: CASSVGGLAGDLGETQYF.

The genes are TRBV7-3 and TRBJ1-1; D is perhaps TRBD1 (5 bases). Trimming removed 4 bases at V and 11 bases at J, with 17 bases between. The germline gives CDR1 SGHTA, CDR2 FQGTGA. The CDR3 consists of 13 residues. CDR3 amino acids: CASSSVAGRSAFF. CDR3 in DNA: TGTGCCAGCAGCTCGGTTGCAGGGAGGAGCGCTTTCTTT.

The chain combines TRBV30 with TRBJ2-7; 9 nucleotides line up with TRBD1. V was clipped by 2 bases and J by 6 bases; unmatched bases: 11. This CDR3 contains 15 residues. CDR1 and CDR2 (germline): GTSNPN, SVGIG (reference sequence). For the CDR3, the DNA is TGTGCCTGGAGTACCGGGACAGGGCCGATTGGCGAGCAGTACTTC. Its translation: CAWSTGTGPIGEQYF. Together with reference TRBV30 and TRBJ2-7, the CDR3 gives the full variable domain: SQTIHQWPATLVQPVGSPLSLECTVEGTSNPNLYWYRQAAGRGLQLLFYSVGIGQISSEVPQNLSASRPQDRQFILSSKKLLLSDSGFYLCAWSTGTGPIGEQYFGPGTRLTVT.

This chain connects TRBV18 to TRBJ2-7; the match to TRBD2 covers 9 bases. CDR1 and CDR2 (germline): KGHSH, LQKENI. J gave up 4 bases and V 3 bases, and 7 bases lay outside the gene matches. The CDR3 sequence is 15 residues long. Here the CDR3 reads CASSPQAGGPYEQYF. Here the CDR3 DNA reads TGTGCCAGCTCACCTCAAGCGGGAGGCCCGTACGAGCAGTACTTC.

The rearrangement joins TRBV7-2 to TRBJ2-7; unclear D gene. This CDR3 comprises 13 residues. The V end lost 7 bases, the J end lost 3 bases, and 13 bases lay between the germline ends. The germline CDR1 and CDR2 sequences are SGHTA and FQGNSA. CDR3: CASTKGASYEQYF. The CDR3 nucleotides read TGTGCCAGCACCAAGGGCGCGAGCTACGAGCAGTACTTC.

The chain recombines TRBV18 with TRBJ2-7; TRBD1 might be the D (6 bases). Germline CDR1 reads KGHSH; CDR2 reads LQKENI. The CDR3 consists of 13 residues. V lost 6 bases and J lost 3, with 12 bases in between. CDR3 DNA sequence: TGTGCCAGCTCCATACAGGGTAACTACGAGCAGTACTTC. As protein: CASSIQGNYEQYF. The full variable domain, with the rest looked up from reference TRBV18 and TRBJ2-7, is NAGVMQNPRHLVRRRGQEARLRCSPMKGHSHVYWYRQLPEEGLKFMVYLQKENIIDESGMPKERFSAEFPKEGPSILRIQQVVRGDSAAYFCASSIQGNYEQYFGPGTRLTVT.